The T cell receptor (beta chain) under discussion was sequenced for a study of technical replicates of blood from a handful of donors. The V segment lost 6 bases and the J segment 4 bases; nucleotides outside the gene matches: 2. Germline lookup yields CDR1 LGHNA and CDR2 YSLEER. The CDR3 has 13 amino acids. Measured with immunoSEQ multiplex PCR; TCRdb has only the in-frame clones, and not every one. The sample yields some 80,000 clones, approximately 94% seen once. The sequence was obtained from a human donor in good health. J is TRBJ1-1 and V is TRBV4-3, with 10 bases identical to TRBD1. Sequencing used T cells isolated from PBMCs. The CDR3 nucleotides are TGCGCCAGCAGATGGACAGGGGGCACTGAAGCTTTCTTT. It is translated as CASRWTGGTEAFF.